This T cell receptor (beta chain) was retrieved from a study of cytomegalovirus exposure and HLA in healthy donors. Comment on this clone: Its matching antigen is unknown.

V was shortened by 0 bases and J by 4 bases, with 13 bases between the two germline ends. The CDR3 sequence is 15 residues long. From germline, CDR1 is PRHDT and CDR2 FYEKMQ (reference sequence). TCRdb's table, derived via immunoSEQ multiplex PCR, lists solely in-frame clones and lacks some. Altogether under 200,000 clones are present, about 90% being singletons, with the ten largest covering over 4%. Notes on the study in general: Among TCR beta chains, those listed as cytomegalovirus-associated numbered over 150.

The TCR originated in a man younger than 30 in good health and CMV-seropositive. The chain recombines TRBV13 with TRBJ2-7, with D tentatively TRBD1 (6 bases). Sequenced material: PBMCs. The CDR3 is CASSLGVQGPYEQYF. The CDR3 DNA sequence: TGTGCCAGCAGCTTAGGGGTACAGGGACCTTACGAGCAGTACTTC.